Listed below are T cell receptor beta chains from one sample, sequenced in a study of patients and donors after allogeneic stem cell transplantation. TCRdb called the RT-PCR reads again in MiXCR, with one record for every CDR3 protein. The repertoire consists of under 170,000 distinct CDR3 sequences, with about 40% occurring once and the leading ten covering 50% to 65%. Source material: blood, either unsorted or a sorted T cell fraction (not recorded which). Source of these receptors: a human donor who was either an allogeneic HSCT recipient or a stem cell or donor lymphocyte infusion donor (not recorded which). It is not recorded whose cells these are; they may come from a transplant donor. The CDR3 runs from the conserved cysteine through the conserved F or W. A D gene is named only where the DNA matches it firmly. Clone size is not always given. Where it is, it says once, few, many or a class for expanded clones.

v_call	clone_size	j_call	d_call	cdr3_nt	cdr3_aa
TRBV6-5	many	TRBJ1-1	.	TGTGCCAGCGGGGTGGGGGGGAGGACTGAAGCTTTCTTT	CASGVGGRTEAFF
TRBV12-3/TRBV12-4	few	TRBJ1-4	.	TGTGTCAGCAGCTCAGACAGCACCATTAATGAAAAACTGTTTTTT	CVSSSDSTINEKLFF
TRBV12-3/TRBV12-4	few	TRBJ2-1	.	TGTGCCAGCAGTCGGGGTAATGAGCAGTTCTTC	CASSRGNEQFF
TRBV10-3	few	TRBJ1-2	.	TGTGCCATCAGTGAAGGGAGGACGACCGACTATGGCTACACCTTC	CAISEGRTTDYGYTF
TRBV28	.	TRBJ2-3	.	TGTGCCAGCAGTTTACCCGGGGGGCCAGATACGCAGTATTTT	CASSLPGGPDTQYF
TRBV2	few	TRBJ2-1	TRBD1	TGTGCCAGCGAAGCCTCAGGGGGCCTATACAATGAGCAGTTCTTC	CASEASGGLYNEQFF
TRBV7-9	few	TRBJ1-1	.	TGTGCCAGCAGGGGGCGAGGGCGTGAGTGGAACACTGAAGCTTTCTTT	CASRGRGREWNTEAFF
TRBV5-1	few	TRBJ2-2	.	TGCGCCAGCAGCCTCCGCAGGGGCGGGGAGCTGTTTTTT	CASSLRRGGELFF
TRBV12-3/TRBV12-4	.	TRBJ2-1	.	TGTGCCAGCAGTCCGATTCAGGGCTCCTACAATGAGCAGTTCTTC	CASSPIQGSYNEQFF
TRBV20-1	.	TRBJ2-7	.	TGCAGTGCTAGAGGGACTTCCTCCTACGAGCAGTACTTC	CSARGTSSYEQYF
TRBV11-3	.	TRBJ2-2	TRBD1	TGTGCCAGCAGCTACCAGGGGGCCGACACCGGGGAGCTGTTTTTT	CASSYQGADTGELFF
TRBV6-5	few	TRBJ2-3	TRBD2	TGTGCCAGCAGTTACTCAGCGGGGGGGTTAACAGATACGCAGTATTTT	CASSYSAGGLTDTQYF
TRBV6-6	.	TRBJ2-5	.	TGTGCCAGCAGTCACAGGGGGGGAGCGGCCGAGACCCAGTACTTC	CASSHRGGAAETQYF